Presented here are 14 T cell receptor beta chains from one specimen sequenced in a study of control samples from healthy donors and cancer patients. Produced via immunoSEQ multiplex PCR; TCRdb's table is partial and in-frame only. The table includes some 220,000 clones, roughly 94% detected once. Sequencing used blood. Receptors originate from a man between 45 and 60 years old in good health.

This sequence joins TRBV2 and TRBJ2-2; TRBD1 agrees at 9 bases. This CDR3 comprises 16 residues. Germline V gene lookup returns CDR1 SNHLY and CDR2 FYNNEI. V shed 2 bases, J shed 6 bases, and the junction held 7 bases outside the gene matches. The chain's CDR3 is CASSERTGVGSGELFF. The CDR3 DNA follows: TGTGCCAGCAGTGAACGGACAGGGGTCGGTTCCGGGGAGCTGTTTTTT.

This chain connects TRBV2 to TRBJ1-5; tentatively, D is TRBD1 (6 bases). The CDR3 totals 15 residues. V lost 6 bases to trimming and J lost 4 bases, with 16 bases between them. In germline, CDR1 is SNHLY, CDR2 FYNNEI. Here the CDR3 DNA reads TGTGCCAGCAGCTCGGGACACCTGATAAATCAGCCCCAGCATTTT. Protein: CASSSGHLINQPQHF.

CDR3 loop: CASSFRDSGRGYTF. For the CDR3, the DNA is TGCGCCAGCAGCTTCCGGGACAGTGGAAGGGGCTACACCTTC. V gene TRBV5-1 combines with J gene TRBJ1-2, with 7 positions matching TRBD1. Germline values: CDR1 SGHRS, CDR2 YFSETQ. V lost 2 bases, J lost 8 bases, and 9 bases stayed unmatched. This CDR3 region has 14 residues.

V and J are TRBV6-2 or TRBV6-3 and TRBJ1-5, with 8 nucleotides matching TRBD1. The CDR3 has 15 amino acids. Germline V gene data show CDR1 as MNHEY and CDR2 as SVGEGT. V was clipped by 5 bases and J by 6 bases; unmatched bases: 9. This CDR3 reads CASSNYRGGGQPQHF. Written as DNA, the CDR3 is TGTGCCAGCAGTAACTACAGGGGGGGTGGTCAGCCCCAGCATTTT.

V and J are TRBV2 and TRBJ1-2; D unresolved. Per the germline V gene, CDR1 is SNHLY and CDR2 is FYNNEI. V was clipped by 7 bases and J by 3 bases, with 9 bases between them. The CDR3 covers 12 residues. In nucleotides, the CDR3 is TGTGCCAGCACGGGGAGGTACTATGGCTACACCTTC. Translating it yields CASTGRYYGYTF.

The CDR3 protein is CASSESLGPTGELFF. CDR3 sequence (DNA): TGCGCCAGCAGTGAGTCCCTTGGGCCCACCGGGGAGCTGTTTTTT. The gene calls are TRBV10-1 and TRBJ2-2, with unresolved D. Germline values: CDR1 WNHNN, CDR2 SYGVQD (reference sequence). The V end was cut by 0 bases, the J end by 4 bases, with 9 bases between. The CDR3 totals 15 residues.

This clone was detected once. The rearrangement uses TRBV30 and TRBJ1-1, with 10 bases aligning to TRBD1. This CDR3 is built from 13 residues. Germline V gene data show CDR1 as GTSNPN and CDR2 as SVGIG (reference sequence). With V trimmed by 4 bases and J by 3 bases, 2 bases remained unmatched. Here the CDR3 reads CAWTGQGYTEAFF. The CDR3 nucleotides read TGTGCCTGGACGGGACAGGGGTACACTGAAGCTTTCTTT. Full variable domain (remainder filled in from reference TRBV30 and TRBJ1-1): SQTIHQWPATLVQPVGSPLSLECTVEGTSNPNLYWYRQAAGRGLQLLFYSVGIGQISSEVPQNLSASRPQDRQFILSSKKLLLSDSGFYLCAWTGQGYTEAFFGQGTRLTVV.

V gene TRBV7-9 combines with J gene TRBJ1-6, with D hard to call. V lost 8 bases and J 7 bases, leaving 15 bases between the germline ends. Germline-derived CDR1 and CDR2 are SEHNR and FQNEAQ (reference sequence). The CDR3 contains 14 residues. CDR3 residues: CASQGLLLNSPLHF. The CDR3 DNA is TGTGCCAGCCAAGGACTGCTACTAAATTCACCCCTCCACTTT.

The sample holds many counts of this clone. CDR3 nucleotide sequence: TGCGCCAGCAGCCAAGAGAGACGGGCAACAGATACGCAGTATTTT. Translation: CASSQERRATDTQYF. The V and J genes are TRBV4-1 and TRBJ2-3; D gene uncertain. Germline V lookup: CDR1 MGHRA, CDR2 YSYEKL. CDR3 size: 15 residues. Trimming cost V 0 bases and J 3 bases, with 10 bases left between them.

The chain is built from TRBV5-1 and TRBJ2-3; D is unclear. The CDR3 has 14 residues. CDR1 is SGHRS and CDR2 is YFSETQ in the germline V gene. The V gene lost 1 base and the J gene lost 2 bases, with 8 bases spanning the gap. The CDR3 sequence: CASSLYSSTDTQYF. The DNA for the CDR3 is TGCGCCAGCAGCTTGTATAGCTCCACAGATACGCAGTATTTT.

The chain is built from TRBV19 and TRBJ2-1, with a weak D call TRBD2 (5 bases). Trimming stripped 4 bases from V and 5 bases from J, with 12 bases between. The CDR3 loop spans 14 amino acids. Germline CDR1 and CDR2: LNHDA and SQIVND (reference sequence). CDR3 in amino acids: CASSTSGLHNEQFF. The DNA for the CDR3 is TGTGCCAGTAGTACCAGCGGACTCCACAATGAGCAGTTCTTC.

About this clone: The junction departs from the called germline gene at one end, perhaps through a read error. The chain is built from TRBV7-9 and TRBJ1-1; 7 bases are shared with TRBD1. CDR3 length: 12 amino acids. From germline, CDR1 is SEHNR and CDR2 FQNEAQ (reference sequence). The chain's CDR3 is CASSSNTGQPSF. DNA of the CDR3: TGTGCCAGCAGCTCGAACACGGGACAGCCTTCCTTT. The variable domain in full, with the rest retrieved from reference TRBV7-9 and TRBJ1-1, is DTGVSQNPRHKITKRGQNVTFRCDPISEHNRLYWYRQTLGQGPEFLTYFQNEAQLEKSRLLSDRFSAERPKGSFSTLEIQRTEQGDSAMYLCASSSNTGQPSFGQGTRLTVV.

The genes are TRBV5-5 and TRBJ2-3; D not resolved. The germline V gene has CDR1 SGHKS and CDR2 YYEKEE (reference sequence). This CDR3 region has 12 residues. V dropped 5 bases and J dropped 0 bases, with 4 bases sitting between them. CDR3 nucleotides: TGTGCCAGCAGGGAGAGCACAGATACGCAGTATTTT. Protein: CASRESTDTQYF.

This clone was detected once. The chain combines TRBV5-4 with TRBJ1-1; D remains ambiguous. CDR1 is SGHNT and CDR2 is YYREEE in the germline V gene (reference sequence). The V end was cut by 4 bases, the J end by 3 bases, with 16 bases between. The CDR3 has 15 amino acids. The CDR3 loop is CASSPRGAWDTEAFF. The CDR3, as DNA: TGTGCCAGCAGCCCCCGGGGTGCCTGGGACACTGAAGCTTTCTTT.